This T cell receptor (beta chain) derives from a study of cytomegalovirus exposure and HLA in healthy donors (dated by TCRdb to the late 2010s). Describing the broader study: In an earlier analysis of approximately 500 of the donors, 276 Gb of sequence data and 90 million to 120 million unique TCR beta sequences from 150 million to 200 million T cells were reported. An early release covering about 600 HLA-typed donors comprised approximately 290 gigabases of sequencing data and 65 million to 100 million unique TCR sequences. Rather than drawing on any new phenotypic data, the later analysis identified candidate immune exposures from TCR beta sequences and the way those sequences occurred across donors. HLA typing included class I and class II loci at four-digit resolution. The T cell repertoires of 666 subjects were profiled by immunosequencing and related to cytomegalovirus serostatus. An earlier analysis of approximately 500 of the donors applied high-throughput TCR beta sequencing to assess whether each TCR beta V gene segment acted as functional or pseudogenic. Four or five DR-DQ haplotypes were treated as single units for association and clustering because of strong linkage in the cohort. On average, roughly 250,000 unique TCR beta nucleotide sequences were sequenced per donor among 398 genotyped donors of the cohort, with roughly 19% of those sequences being non-productive. The study combined high-throughput TCR immunosequencing, statistical association of individual TCRs with disease status, and machine learning to predict cytomegalovirus infection status. Typing coverage differed by locus: A, B, C, DRB1 and DQB1 were typed in about 620-640 donors, DQA1 in 522, DPA1 in 600 to 610, and DPB1 in 450 to 490. All discovery cohort repertoires had been generated using a single sequencing platform. Genome-wide SNP genotypes for about 65% of the 666 donors were used in a later genetic analysis, which treated that subset as a discovery cohort. Donor age, sex, ethnicity and CMV serostatus were compiled alongside the repertoire data. The study was designed to test whether signatures of past pathogen exposure could be identified by cataloging public T cell receptors. Among the roughly 400 genotyped donors, around 81% belonged to the genetic ancestry cluster associated with self-reported Caucasian donors. In a later analysis, previously published TCR beta repertoires from several hundred donors were re-analyzed and high-resolution HLA genotyping was added so that TCR occurrence patterns could be studied. Along with the roughly 670-subject first cohort, a separate validation cohort of over a hundred different subjects was used.

Libraries were made using the immunoSEQ multiplex PCR assay. A mixture of 60 forward primers for TCR Vbeta segments and 13 reverse primers for TCR Jbeta segments was used in the multiplex PCR. A multiplex PCR assay on genomic DNA amplified the CDR3 region of rearranged TCR beta genes. Amplified TCR beta libraries were sequenced as 87-base-pair reads on the Illumina HiSeq System. Turning to the authors' computational methods: A later analysis tallied roughly 76 million unique TCR beta chains across the 666 repertoires, and about 12 million of those chains were shared by two or more donors. A nearest-neighbor algorithm error-corrected the raw reads and collapsed the reads into unique sequences, merging closely related sequences to remove PCR and sequencing errors. To assign V, D and J gene segments, CDR3 sequences were aligned to IMGT reference sequences. For a sequence to be retained, at least a six-nucleotide match to both a V gene segment and a J gene segment was required. A rearrangement was called productive if the CDR3 had no stop codons and remained in frame with V and J, and every other rearrangement was called non-productive. CDR3 was defined by IMGT convention, running from the second conserved V-encoded cysteine to the conserved J-encoded phenylalanine. Sequences without an unambiguous match to a single V gene segment were excluded from the earlier analysis of 500 to 700 of the donors. An earlier analysis of 450 to 650 of the donors called V segments functional above 56.7% productive rearrangements and segregating when the between-donor standard deviation exceeded 5%. A statistical classification framework was built for diagnosing cytomegalovirus status from the catalog of TCR beta chain sequences. V and J gene assignment, in a later analysis, came from comparing TCR nucleotide sequences with IMGT/GENE-DB human TR gene sequences. In a later analysis, CDR3 sequences and most-parsimonious VDJ recombination scenarios were assigned using the TCRdist pipeline. A later analysis defined each TCR beta chain by its CDR3 amino acid sequence plus V-gene family, and excluded reads lacking a unique V-gene family. A later analysis removed 450 to 600 highly shared, low-generation-probability nucleotide sequences to deal with suspected cross-contamination and a sequencing artifact. For each public chain, a later analysis derived a clonal expansion index from normalized ranks of inferred template counts within each repertoire. In a later analysis, generation probabilities were computed using a VDJ recombination model fitted to out-of-frame rearrangements, and the results were checked against IGoR. In a later analysis, TCR-TCR, TCR-HLA and TCR-CMV co-occurrence was scored with hypergeometric tests, and a repertoire-size bias correction was applied to TCR pairs. In a later analysis, false discovery rates were estimated by permuting HLA or CMV assignments 20 times. In a later analysis, co-occurring TCRs were grouped using DBSCAN, with TCRdist sequence similarity added in when clustering inside HLA-allele-positive subsets. Co-occurrence clustering excluded repertoires with fewer than 30,000 or more than 120,000 public chains, plus five with anomalous nucleotide sharing. TCRdb obtained this table from immuneACCESS and retained in-frame rearrangements with V and J assigned. These tables miss some clones; where compared with another copy, unresolved V genes account for less than half of the shortfall, and the remainder is unexplained. D and trimming were read from the DNA, whereas the V and J calls and clone size are those reported in that table. This sample is represented by about 180,000 clones; more than 60% of them were singletons. About 4% of the sample lies in the top ten.

The cohort comprised 670 or so healthy bone marrow donors. At the time of sampling, all cohort members were nominally healthy, though unrecorded immune exposures were likely present. The donor tested CMV seropositive, placing the donor among the approximately 290 seropositive members of the cohort. A peripheral blood sample was provided by each donor, and peripheral blood mononuclear cells were used for TCR beta sequencing. Genomic DNA was extracted from the blood cell samples with the Qiagen DNeasy Blood Extraction Kit. The CDR3 runs 16 amino acids, cysteine and phenylalanine included. The only DNA kept is the CDR3, 48 bases in frame from the first base. As encoded in the germline V gene, CDR1 is MNHNS while CDR2 is SASEGT. Trimming at the junction amounts to 1 base on V and 5 bases on J, and the germline ends lie 17 bases apart. In the case of this clone: Its antigen has not been determined. Base qualities are missing; no much larger clone stands one base away.

Here is what the overall study found, with its caveats: While some public TCRs were present in many individuals, most TCR sequences turned up only very rarely across donors. Some IMGT-functional V segments, including TRBV6-2 and TRBV6-3, could not be distinguished by the 87-base-pair reads and were therefore excluded. Correlated functional status among segregating V segments might reflect linkage disequilibrium, but an unknown experimental factor could not be ruled out. Assigning TCR associations to individual alleles was difficult when HLA alleles, especially DR and DQ, strongly co-occurred. In a later analysis, TCR association rates were found to vary across HLA loci, with the most associated TCRs seen for DRB1 alleles and the fewest for HLA-C alleles. It was suggested by the authors that the approach could potentially be generalized to other disease states and immunological phenotypes. Three of the identified cytomegalovirus-associated TCR beta chains were confirmed in vitro to be specific for cytomegalovirus antigens. In this cohort, only TCR beta chains were sequenced, and detectable features were limited by the absence of alpha or paired-chain data. The classifier was reported to diagnose cytomegalovirus status with high specificity and sensitivity in both the original cohort and the validation cohort. A group of highly shared sequence variants was considered likely to be a technical artifact of the sequencing pipeline. Broadly in line with IMGT annotations, most TCR beta V segments showed up in productive rearrangements about 87% or about 30% of the time in an earlier analysis of under 700 of the donors. Specific HLA alleles were associated with 16,951 TCR beta sequences at a false discovery rate of 0.05 in a later analysis. A later genetic analysis associated a missense DCLRE1C variant with V-gene and J-gene trimming of TCR beta chains, and an independent cohort replicated the association. According to a later genetic analysis, donors in an Asian-associated ancestry cluster had fewer N-insertions in productive TCRs than the roughly 660-donor mean. In a later analysis, several top co-occurrence clusters were reported to appear linked to parvovirus B19, influenza, CMV and Epstein-Barr virus. A later analysis found that HLA-associated TCR beta chains were more clonally expanded and had lower generation probabilities than equally common non-associated chains. Immune exposure information for the cohort was limited to CMV serostatus. A total of fewer than 200 TCR beta chains were listed by the study as associated with cytomegalovirus. About 17 rarely observed V segments, including chromosome 9 orphons, were excluded from the earlier analysis of about 500 of the donors because counts were too low. A later analysis found that most CMV-associated TCR beta chains appeared HLA-restricted, with HLA associations seemingly driven largely by CMV exposure. Roughly uniform sequencing depth across donors was assumed in presence/absence analyses, although this assumption may not hold. A further reported finding was that TCR beta sequences accurately predicted the HLA-A and HLA-B alleles for most subjects in the first cohort. Because HLA typing was unavailable for some donors at each locus, only the typed subset was used in association tests.

Sequencing used PBMCs. The chain is assembled from TRBV6-1 and TRBJ2-5; the D gene remains uncertain. The receptor's source is a woman aged 55-69 years in good health and CMV-seropositive. The bases are TGTGCCAGCAGTGAAGTCCTAGGAAGTGGAACGGAGACCCAGTACTTC. This gives the protein CASSEVLGSGTETQYF.